Below are 19 T cell receptor beta chains sequenced from a single sample in a study of cytomegalovirus exposure and HLA in healthy donors. Sequencing used immunoSEQ multiplex PCR; TCRdb keeps in-frame clones, though not all of them. The sample contains about 170,000 clones, about 90% of which appear only once. The sequencing sample was made of PBMCs. The source is a woman under 30 in good health and CMV-seropositive.

The V call is TRBV5-1, the J call TRBJ2-1; 10 bases agree with TRBD2. CDR3 length: 14 amino acids. Germline CDR1 SGHRS, CDR2 YFSETQ. J lost 7 bases, V lost 3 bases, and 4 bases had no gene match. CDR3 amino acids: CASSSLAGMNEQFF. As DNA, the CDR3 is TGCGCCAGCAGCTCACTAGCGGGAATGAATGAGCAGTTCTTC.

The gene calls are TRBV27 and TRBJ1-2; 9 bases fit TRBD1. V was clipped by 5 bases and J by 4 bases; unmatched bases: 8. This CDR3 contains 15 residues. Per germline, CDR1 MNHEY and CDR2 SMNVEV (reference sequence). DNA of the CDR3: TGTGCCAGCAGTACCCGGACAGGGGATGGCTATGGCTACACCTTC. It translates to CASSTRTGDGYGYTF.

Only a few counts were recorded for this clone. The chain is built from TRBV5-4 and TRBJ1-3; weak D call: TRBD1 (5 bases). Germline V lookup: CDR1 SGHNT, CDR2 YYREEE (reference sequence). Trimming removed 3 bases at V and 1 base at J, with 8 bases between. The CDR3 loop spans 14 amino acids. The CDR3 here is CASSSRQSGNTIYF. In DNA form, the CDR3 reads TGTGCCAGCAGCTCCCGACAGTCTGGAAACACCATATATTTT.

V is TRBV7-2 and J is TRBJ2-3, with D possibly TRBD2 on 6 matching bases. Trimming removed 5 bases at V and 4 bases at J, with 10 bases between. Germline CDR1 SGHTA, CDR2 FQGNSA. The CDR3 covers 13 residues. The CDR3 is CASSLGGPDTQYF. Written as DNA, the CDR3 is TGTGCCAGCAGCCTCGGAGGGCCAGATACGCAGTATTTT.

The chain uses TRBV4-1 and TRBJ1-1; no clear D. Trimming pared 0 bases from V and 1 base from J, leaving 12 bases between. The CDR3 length is 16 residues. CDR1 and CDR2 (germline): MGHRA, YSYEKL. The CDR3 loop is CASSQDAVSQNTEAFF. The CDR3 DNA reads as TGCGCCAGCAGCCAAGATGCAGTGTCGCAGAACACTGAAGCTTTCTTT.

This chain joins TRBV5-1 and TRBJ2-3, with D maybe TRBD2 (5 bases). There are 13 residues in the CDR3. Germline V gene sequence: CDR1 SGHRS, CDR2 YFSETQ. Trimming cost V 3 bases and J 5 bases, with 10 bases left between them. This CDR3 is CASSYGSRDTQYF. The CDR3 region has the DNA TGCGCCAGCAGCTATGGGAGCCGAGATACGCAGTATTTT.

V gene TRBV15 combines with J gene TRBJ2-2; perhaps TRBD2 as D (6 bases). Germline lookup yields CDR1 LNHNV and CDR2 YYDKDF (reference sequence). The V gene lost 5 bases and the J gene lost 4 bases, with 14 bases spanning the gap. The CDR3 loop spans 15 amino acids. CDR3 residues: CATSGKEGVTGELFF. CDR3 nucleotides: TGTGCCACCAGCGGAAAGGAGGGAGTCACCGGGGAGCTGTTTTTT. The whole variable domain, remainder taken from reference TRBV15 and TRBJ2-2, is DAMVIQNPRYQVTQFGKPVTLSCSQTLNHNVMYWYQQKSSQAPKLLFHYYDKDFNNEADTPDNFQSRRPNTSFCFLDIRSPGLGDTAMYLCATSGKEGVTGELFFGEGSRLTVL.

The chain couples TRBV27 to TRBJ1-1, with no clear D. The germline V gene has CDR1 MNHEY and CDR2 SMNVEV (reference sequence). Trimming shortened V by 4 bases and J by 1 base, and 7 bases separated the two germline ends. The CDR3 runs to 13 residues. The CDR3 sequence is CASSSLRNTEAFF. In DNA form, the CDR3 reads TGTGCCAGCAGTTCTTTGAGGAACACTGAAGCTTTCTTT.

V and J are TRBV11-2 and TRBJ2-7; TRBD2 aligns across 12 bases. After removal of 5 bases from V and 2 bases from J, the junction contained 1 base not matched to a gene. CDR3 length: 14 residues. CDR1 and CDR2 from the germline V gene are SGHAT and FQNNGV. The CDR3 nucleotides read TGTGCCAGCAGCGCTAGCGGGAGGGCCTACGAGCAGTACTTC. It specifies CASSASGRAYEQYF.

V gene TRBV28 combines with J gene TRBJ2-7; D may be TRBD2 (5 bases). Germline V gene data show CDR1 as MDHEN and CDR2 as SYDVKM. V lost 1 base to trimming and J lost 2 bases, with 12 bases between them. This CDR3 comprises 15 residues. CDR3 DNA: TGTGCCAGCAGTTTATTCCCGGACGGGACCTACGAGCAGTACTTC. This translates into CASSLFPDGTYEQYF.

In this sample, this clone turned up many times. CDR3 loop: CASTMTGGRFQPQHF. The CDR3 nucleotides are TGTGCCAGCACCATGACAGGGGGCCGTTTTCAGCCCCAGCATTTT. This sequence joins TRBV28 and TRBJ1-5; 10 bases align to TRBD1. With 7 bases clipped from V and 6 bases from J, the junction kept 9 bases outside the gene matches. The CDR3 is 15 residues long. Per germline, CDR1 MDHEN and CDR2 SYDVKM.

The V gene is TRBV7-3, the J gene TRBJ1-1; weak D call: TRBD1 (6 bases). V was cut by 1 base and J by 4 bases, with 16 bases left in between. Germline V gene data show CDR1 as SGHTA and CDR2 as FQGTGA. This CDR3 comprises 16 residues. CDR3 nucleotide sequence: TGTGCCAGCAGCTTAATGCCACAGGGTGGTCGCACTGAAGCTTTCTTT. Protein: CASSLMPQGGRTEAFF.

In nucleotides, the CDR3 is TGTGCCAGCAGCGTAGGACAGGGAATGAACACTGAAGCTTTCTTT. It translates to CASSVGQGMNTEAFF. The chain recombines TRBV9 with TRBJ1-1; 7 nucleotides line up with TRBD1. V trimming: 0 bases; J trimming: 0 bases; junction bases outside the gene matches: 2. The CDR3 totals 15 residues. Per germline, CDR1 SGDLS and CDR2 YYNGEE.

A note on this clone: The sample holds other DNA sequences that translate to the same CDR3. The chain couples TRBV5-1 to TRBJ1-1, with unresolved D. V was clipped by 4 bases and J by 1 base, with 11 bases between them. Germline CDR1 reads SGHRS; CDR2 reads YFSETQ. The CDR3 is 14 amino acids. The CDR3, as DNA: TGCGCCAGCAGCCTCCAGGAAGGGAACACTGAAGCTTTCTTT. This translates into CASSLQEGNTEAFF.

The genes are TRBV7-3 and TRBJ2-7; a possible D gene is TRBD1 (6 bases). V lost 2 bases and J 2 bases, leaving 10 bases between the germline ends. Germline V gene data show CDR1 as SGHTA and CDR2 as FQGTGA. This CDR3 contains 14 residues. The CDR3 sequence: CASSLGGLPYEQYF. The CDR3, as DNA: TGTGCCAGCAGCTTAGGGGGCCTCCCCTACGAGCAGTACTTC. The full variable domain, completed using reference TRBV7-3 and TRBJ2-7, is GAGVSQTPSNKVTEKGKYVELRCDPISGHTALYWYRQSLGQGPEFLIYFQGTGAADDSGLPNDRFFAVRPEGSVSTLKIQRTERGDSAVYLCASSLGGLPYEQYFGPGTRLTVT.

The chain carries TRBV5-1 and TRBJ2-4; TRBD1 agrees at 9 bases. This CDR3 contains 18 residues. The ends lost 0 bases at V and 0 bases at J; junction bases unmatched: 7. CDR1 and CDR2 (germline): SGHRS, YFSETQ. The CDR3 sequence is CASSLGQGGLLAKNIQYF. CDR3 bases: TGCGCCAGCAGCTTGGGACAGGGGGGTCTGCTAGCCAAAAACATTCAGTACTTC.

J is TRBJ1-2 and V is TRBV4-1; possible D gene TRBD1, 5 bases. The germline V and J ends were trimmed by 0 bases and 3 bases, with 11 bases remaining between them. Germline loops: CDR1 MGHRA, CDR2 YSYEKL. The CDR3 contains 15 residues. CDR3 sequence reads: CASSQEAREDYGYTF. The CDR3 DNA reads TGCGCCAGCAGCCAAGAGGCCAGGGAGGACTATGGCTACACCTTC.

This sequence joins TRBV19 and TRBJ1-1; the D gene is possibly TRBD1 (6 bases). Germline V gene lookup returns CDR1 LNHDA and CDR2 SQIVND (reference sequence). This CDR3 region has 14 residues. Trimming shortened V by 0 bases and J by 5 bases, and 10 bases separated the two germline ends. This chain's CDR3 is CASSIDLRGTEAFF. CDR3 nucleotide sequence: TGTGCCAGTAGTATAGATCTAAGGGGGACTGAAGCTTTCTTT. Looking up the rest from reference TRBV19 and TRBJ1-1 gives the full variable domain: DGGITQSPKYLFRKEGQNVTLSCEQNLNHDAMYWYRQDPGQGLRLIYYSQIVNDFQKGDIAEGYSVSREKKESFPLTVTSAQKNPTAFYLCASSIDLRGTEAFFGQGTRLTVV.

The V and J genes are TRBV4-1 and TRBJ1-1, with D possibly matching TRBD1 (5 bases). V shed 5 bases and J shed 5 bases, with 15 bases lying between them. The CDR3 has 14 amino acids. The V gene's germline CDR1 is MGHRA and CDR2 YSYEKL. This CDR3 reads CASSVKFGGTEAFF. In DNA form, the CDR3 reads TGCGCCAGCAGCGTGAAATTCGGGGGGACTGAAGCTTTCTTT.